These 27 T cell receptor beta chains came from one sample sequenced in a study of TIL therapy for anti-PD-1-resistant metastatic lung cancer (dated by TCRdb to the early 2020s). The intended sense of this specimen's time point label: pre-treatment sample, taken before nivolumab and TIL therapy. TCR beta CDR3 regions were amplified from genomic DNA by bias-controlled multiplex PCR with the immunoSEQ v3 hsTCRB kit. Not all clones reach the TCRdb copy of this immuneACCESS table, which keeps in-frame sequences only. Checked studies attribute under half of the gap to unresolved V genes and leave the rest unexplained. This sample holds roughly 58,000 clones; 80% to 90% were observed only once. The top ten hold roughly 3% of the sample. This material consisted of blood, taken at baseline. Receptor source: a person between 25 and 80 years old with non-small cell lung cancer.

The chain is built from TRBV9 and TRBJ1-4; the D is unclear. This CDR3 is 18 amino acids long. Germline CDR1 reads SGDLS; CDR2 reads YYNGEE. V lost 4 bases and J lost 5, with 24 bases in between. Here the CDR3 DNA reads TGTGCCAGCAGCCCGACTCCATTGTTGACGATCAAGAATGAAAAACTGTTTTTT. This encodes CASSPTPLLTIKNEKLFF. The full variable domain, its missing parts supplied by reference TRBV9 and TRBJ1-4, is DSGVTQTPKHLITATGQRVTLRCSPRSGDLSVYWYQQSLDQGLQFLIQYYNGEERAKGNILERFSAQQFPDLHSELNLSSLELGDSALYFCASSPTPLLTIKNEKLFFGSGTQLSVL.

As regards this clone: Other DNA sequences from this sample encode an identical CDR3 as well. The V call is TRBV11-1, the J call TRBJ2-6; possible D gene TRBD2, 5 bases. Trimming cost V 1 base and J 4 bases, with 8 bases left between them. The germline V gene has CDR1 SGHAT and CDR2 FQDESV (reference sequence). The CDR3 covers 15 residues. The CDR3 nucleotides are TGTGCCAGCAGCTTAGGGCGCGGGGGGGCCAACGTCCTGACTTTC. Translated, it gives CASSLGRGGANVLTF.

This sequence joins TRBV6-4 and TRBJ2-5; D is uncertain. The CDR3 has 14 residues. Trimming took off 4 bases at V and 2 bases at J, with 11 bases between the two ends. Germline assignment: CDR1 MRHNA and CDR2 SNTAGT. The CDR3 DNA reads as TGTGCCAGCAGTGGACTCTCGCAGCAAGAGACCCAGTACTTC. It codes for CASSGLSQQETQYF.

This clone is a singleton in its sample. The chain is built from TRBV11-3 and TRBJ2-3, with 7 bases matching TRBD1. Germline V CDR1 and CDR2: SGHNT, YENEEA. V dropped 5 bases and J dropped 2; count of bases not matched to a gene: 7. CDR3 length equals 15 residues. CDR3 sequence: CASSTGQKYTDTQYF. In DNA form, the CDR3 reads TGTGCCAGCAGCACGGGACAGAAATACACAGATACGCAGTATTTT.

The gene calls are TRBV2 and TRBJ2-7; 7 nucleotides agree with TRBD1. CDR1 is SNHLY and CDR2 is FYNNEI in the germline V gene. Trimming took 8 bases from V and 0 from J; bases not matched to a gene: 10. This CDR3 region has 15 residues. The DNA of the CDR3 is TGTGCCAGCCTATTGGAACAGGGGAGCTCCTACGAGCAGTACTTC. It specifies CASLLEQGSSYEQYF.

This clone was observed once. The chain couples TRBV7-2 to TRBJ2-5, with a weak D call TRBD1 (5 bases). Per germline, CDR1 SGHTA and CDR2 FQGNSA. V was clipped by 1 base and J by 5 bases, with 11 bases between them. CDR3 length: 14 amino acids. The CDR3 is CASSLGQGYETQYF. The CDR3 DNA follows: TGTGCCAGCAGCTTAGGCCAGGGTTACGAGACCCAGTACTTC.

This rearrangement joins TRBV6-5 to TRBJ2-3; TRBD2 aligns across 10 bases. CDR1 is MNHEY and CDR2 is SVGAGI in the germline V gene. V was pared by 0 bases and J by 3 bases, with 3 bases of the junction left unmatched. The CDR3 is 16 amino acids. CDR3: CASSYSAGGRTDTQYF. Here the CDR3 DNA reads TGTGCCAGCAGTTACTCAGCGGGGGGGAGGACAGATACGCAGTATTTT.

The chain couples TRBV3-1 (or the pseudogene TRBV3-2) to TRBJ2-5, with unresolved D. V was trimmed by 6 bases and J by 4 bases, leaving 9 bases between them. The CDR3 totals 12 residues. Germline CDR1 reads LGHDT; CDR2 reads YNNKEL (reference sequence). Here the CDR3 DNA reads TGTGCCAGCAGTCGACCGGGAGAGACCCAGTACTTC. Its protein is CASSRPGETQYF.

The V and J genes are TRBV7-9 and TRBJ2-5, with D possibly being TRBD2 (6 bases). The germline V gene encodes CDR1 SEHNR and CDR2 FQNEAQ (reference sequence). CDR3 size: 16 residues. Trimming stripped 6 bases from V and 6 bases from J, with 23 bases between. The CDR3 nucleotides read TGTGCCAGCAGTTCCCCGGGACTGCCAACCCCCCAGACCCAGTACTTC. This translates into CASSSPGLPTPQTQYF.

The gene calls are TRBV18 and TRBJ1-2; 11 bases fit TRBD1. Trimming took 6 bases from V and 5 from J; bases not matched to a gene: 5. The CDR3 length is 14 residues. Germline CDR1 reads KGHSH; CDR2 reads LQKENI. The CDR3 nucleotides are TGTGCCAGCTCGCAGGACAGGGGGCGGTATGGCTACACCTTC. Its translation is CASSQDRGRYGYTF.

This sequence joins TRBV6-5 and TRBJ2-1, with D hard to call. This CDR3 region has 11 residues. The V and J ends lost 5 bases and 9 bases respectively, with 8 bases between them. Germline V gene sequence: CDR1 MNHEY, CDR2 SVGAGI. DNA for the CDR3: TGTGCCAGCAGTCTGGGTACTGAGCAGTTCTTC. This gives the protein CASSLGTEQFF.

This clone was picked up a small number of times. The chain is built from TRBV5-1 and TRBJ1-2; D remains unclear. Germline CDR1 is SGHRS and CDR2 is YFSETQ. Between the trimmed V and J ends, which lost 4 bases and 3 bases, there was a span of 10 bases. The CDR3 length is 13 residues. As DNA, the CDR3 is TGCGCCAGCAGCGCCGACACATACTATGGCTACACCTTC. Translation: CASSADTYYGYTF.

V and J are TRBV7-2 and TRBJ2-1; D might be TRBD1 (6 bases). This CDR3 has 16 residues. V was cut by 1 base and J by 10 bases, with 20 bases left in between. In germline, CDR1 is SGHTA, CDR2 FQGNSA. CDR3 in amino acids: CASSLGEVRIGTEQFF. Here the CDR3 DNA reads TGTGCCAGCAGCTTAGGAGAAGTGCGGATTGGGACAGAGCAGTTCTTC. Full variable domain (remainder filled in from reference TRBV7-2 and TRBJ2-1): GAGVSQSPSNKVTEKGKDVELRCDPISGHTALYWYRQSLGQGLEFLIYFQGNSAPDKSGLPSDRFSAERTGGSVSTLTIQRTQQEDSAVYLCASSLGEVRIGTEQFFGPGTRLTVL.

The chain has TRBV7-6 and TRBJ2-7; 10 nucleotides align to TRBD1. Germline V gene lookup returns CDR1 SGHVS and CDR2 FNYEAQ. The CDR3 totals 15 residues. V lost 5 bases and J lost 7; bases outside the gene matches: 11. CDR3 in DNA: TGTGCCAGCAGCCCGGCCGGACAGGGGGTTTGGGAGCAGTACTTC. It yields the protein CASSPAGQGVWEQYF.

The J gene is TRBJ2-3, the V gene TRBV7-2; D is uncertain. The CDR3 is made up of 12 amino acids. Germline V gene sequence: CDR1 SGHTA, CDR2 FQGNSA. Between the trimmed V and J ends, which lost 2 bases and 6 bases, there was a span of 6 bases. The CDR3 DNA reads TGTGCCAGCAGCTTAACCGCCGATACGCAGTATTTT. Encoded protein: CASSLTADTQYF.

The chain is built from TRBV5-1 and TRBJ1-2; 8 bases agree with TRBD1. Per the germline V gene, CDR1 is SGHRS and CDR2 is YFSETQ. Trimming took 4 bases from V and 2 from J; bases not matched to a gene: 4. The CDR3 spans 14 residues. DNA of the CDR3: TGCGCCAGCAGCATCGGGGACAGGAACTATGGCTACACCTTC. The encoded protein is CASSIGDRNYGYTF.

The table lists this clone with a count of one. V is TRBV24-1 and J is TRBJ2-3, with TRBD1 as a possible D gene (6 bases). V was trimmed by 9 bases and J by 3 bases, leaving 12 bases between them. The CDR3 extends over 13 amino acids. Germline CDR1 reads KGHDR; CDR2 reads SFDVKD. This CDR3 is CATEDRQTDTQYF. In DNA form, the CDR3 reads TGTGCCACCGAGGACAGACAGACAGATACGCAGTATTTT.

This clone has a handful of counts. CDR3 amino acids: CASSPTGVKQPQHF. The CDR3 DNA reads TGTGCCAGCTCACCTACAGGTGTGAAACAGCCCCAGCATTTT. The chain uses TRBV18 and TRBJ1-5, with a possible D match to TRBD1 (5 bases). The ends were cut back, 3 bases at V and 7 bases at J, with 13 bases in the middle. This CDR3 contains 14 residues. Per germline, CDR1 KGHSH and CDR2 LQKENI.

This sequence joins TRBV5-4 and TRBJ2-5, with 8 nucleotides matching TRBD1. The CDR3 covers 16 residues. The V segment lost 4 bases and the J segment 1 base; nucleotides outside the gene matches: 9. Germline V gene lookup returns CDR1 SGHNT and CDR2 YYREEE (reference sequence). The CDR3: CASSHSQGTGQETQYF. CDR3 DNA: TGTGCCAGCAGCCACAGCCAAGGGACAGGCCAAGAGACCCAGTACTTC.

The rearrangement links TRBV19 to TRBJ2-7; perhaps TRBD1 as D (6 bases). The CDR3 contains 17 residues. Germline V gene lookup returns CDR1 LNHDA and CDR2 SQIVND (reference sequence). With 3 bases removed from V and 2 bases from J, the gap between germline ends came to 20 bases. The CDR3 region is CASSMLILQGLPYEQYF. CDR3 nucleotides: TGTGCCAGTAGTATGCTTATCCTCCAGGGGCTACCCTACGAGCAGTACTTC.

The rearrangement uses TRBV5-1 and TRBJ2-1; the D gene could be TRBD1 or TRBD2 (5 bases each). The germline V gene encodes CDR1 SGHRS and CDR2 YFSETQ. CDR3 length: 15 residues. V was cut by 0 bases and J by 4 bases, with 11 bases left in between. Here the CDR3 reads CASSLEGDLYNEQFF. In DNA, the CDR3 is TGCGCCAGCAGCTTGGAAGGGGACCTTTACAATGAGCAGTTCTTC.

The rearrangement joins TRBV7-9 to TRBJ1-4; D gene ambiguous. The V gene's germline CDR1 is SEHNR and CDR2 FQNEAQ (reference sequence). The CDR3 has 11 amino acids. Trimming took 7 bases from V and 8 from J, leaving 8 bases between them. Written as DNA, the CDR3 is TGTGCCAGCAAGCTGGGCGAAAAACTGTTTTTT. Translation: CASKLGEKLFF.

The CDR3 DNA sequence: TGCGCCAGCAGCTTGGTTGGACAGACAAACACTGAAGCTTTCTTT. Translation gives CASSLVGQTNTEAFF. This sequence joins TRBV5-1 and TRBJ1-1, with D perhaps TRBD1 (6 bases). This CDR3 has 15 residues. CDR1 and CDR2 (germline): SGHRS, YFSETQ. V dropped 0 bases and J dropped 2 bases, with 11 bases sitting between them.

This chain links TRBV18 with TRBJ2-1; D uncertain. This CDR3 spans 15 amino acids. V was clipped by 3 bases and J by 5 bases, with 14 bases between them. Germline assignment: CDR1 KGHSH and CDR2 LQKENI. CDR3 nucleotides: TGTGCCAGCTCACCTCTACCTATCCTAAACAATGAGCAGTTCTTC. Encoded protein: CASSPLPILNNEQFF. The complete variable domain, with remaining parts taken from reference TRBV18 and TRBJ2-1, reads NAGVMQNPRHLVRRRGQEARLRCSPMKGHSHVYWYRQLPEEGLKFMVYLQKENIIDESGMPKERFSAEFPKEGPSILRIQQVVRGDSAAYFCASSPLPILNNEQFFGPGTRLTVL.

The gene calls are TRBV7-8 and TRBJ2-7; D gene ambiguous. Germline loops: CDR1 SGHVS, CDR2 FQNEAQ. Trimming pared 4 bases from V and 6 bases from J, leaving 16 bases between. The CDR3 consists of 14 residues. The CDR3 DNA reads as TGTGCCAGCAGCTACGGGTGGGATCTGGGCGAGCAGTACTTC. Encoded protein: CASSYGWDLGEQYF.

In this sample, this clone turned up once. The chain links TRBV9 to TRBJ2-1, with D maybe TRBD2 (6 bases). The CDR3 is 13 residues long. From germline, CDR1 is SGDLS and CDR2 YYNGEE. The V gene lost 4 bases and the J gene lost 12 bases, with 17 bases spanning the gap. The CDR3 DNA reads TGTGCCAGCAGCCCGAACCTCCTGGAGGGGCAGTTCTTC. This codes for CASSPNLLEGQFF.

There are a few counts of this clone. The gene calls are TRBV28 and TRBJ1-5; maybe TRBD1 (6 bases). Germline V gene lookup returns CDR1 MDHEN and CDR2 SYDVKM. V lost 1 base, J lost 7 bases, and 14 bases lay in between. The CDR3 has 15 amino acids. The CDR3 DNA sequence: TGTGCCAGCAGTTTATCGGTGGGGGCCGGACAGCCCCAGCATTTT. It translates to CASSLSVGAGQPQHF.